The source of this T cell receptor (beta chain) is a study of T cell repertoires in cytomegalovirus infection. Study information: Public signatures in TCR beta pointed to CMV infection and matching HLA type. Points from the study as a whole: CMV carriers with the relevant HLA were identified by cumulative public TCR beta family frequency.

In germline, CDR1 is SGHTA, CDR2 FQGTGA. This CDR3 spans 15 amino acids. One entry per CDR3 protein results from TCRdb running MiXCR on the reads. Among about 34,000 distinct CDR3 sequences listed, 40% to 65% were seen once. This clonotype was observed a single time. Its antigen remains unknown. Sequence at one end of the junction differs from germline and may be a read error. This chain links TRBV7-3 with TRBJ2-1, with D unclear. This sequence was found in a human donor in good health (CMV status not recorded). Some clones in this sample may be carry-over from other donors' samples. Sequenced here: CD8+ T cells from cultured PBMCs, sampled from culture after CMV antigen stimulation. CDR3 amino acids: CGSLLGISTYNEQFF. The CDR3 nucleotides are TGTGGCAGCTTGTTGGGAATATCCACCTACAATGAGCAGTTCTTC.